The source of this TCR beta chain is a study of beta chain features in type 1 diabetes. V was clipped by 7 bases and J by 1 base; unmatched bases: 6. CDR3 length: 15 residues. The germline V gene encodes CDR1 MGHDK and CDR2 SYGVNS. This clone has a handful of counts. The entirety of the isolated RNA underwent reverse transcription, so expressed TCRB transcripts were sequenced. About 3.57 million reads, on average, came from each naive, central memory and regulatory T cell sample. Data came from immunoSEQ multiplex PCR; TCRdb stores just in-frame clones and leaves some out. Of 140,000 to 150,000 clones detected, about 10% appear once; the ten largest clones hold 1.3%.

Sequencing was performed on naive CD4+ T cells from blood. The V gene is TRBV25-1, the J gene TRBJ2-7; 11 bases map to TRBD1. The sequence was obtained from a man younger than 35 in good health. CDR3 sequence reads: CASTEGQGGSYEQYF. DNA for the CDR3: TGTGCCAGCACCGAGGGACAGGGGGGGTCCTACGAGCAGTACTTC.